This is a list of T cell receptor beta chains from one sample in a study of blood T cell repertoires in COVID-19. Assay: immunoSEQ multiplex PCR; the TCRdb copy retains only in-frame clones and omits some. The sample has 250,000 to 400,000 clones, 88% seen once. Sequencing used peripheral blood. The receptors come from a woman aged 25 to 39 with COVID-19, enrolled during active disease. CDR3s include the opening cysteine and the closing phenylalanine or tryptophan. The D gene is left open where the match is weak. The listing skips clone size in some rows; elsewhere it reads once, few, many or a size class.

>.|TRBV19|.|TRBJ1-2
CASSIGSGNYGYTF
TGTGCCAGTAGTATAGGTTCGGGAAACTATGGCTACACCTTC
>.|TRBV27|.|TRBJ1-1
CASGLGLLNTEAFF
TGTGCCAGTGGGCTGGGTTTATTGAACACTGAAGCTTTCTTT
>.|TRBV5-4|.|TRBJ1-1
CASSGQQGLNTEAFF
TGTGCCAGCAGCGGCCAACAGGGATTGAACACTGAAGCTTTCTTT
>.|TRBV27|TRBD1|TRBJ2-5
CASSFRAGYRGRETQYF
TGTGCCAGCAGTTTTAGAGCTGGATACAGGGGTAGGGAGACCCAGTACTTC
>.|TRBV18|TRBD2|TRBJ2-5
CASSRSAAGVQETQYF
TGTGCCAGCTCACGGTCCGCAGCGGGGGTACAAGAGACCCAGTACTTC
>.|TRBV5-1|TRBD1|TRBJ1-3
CASSLQTPGQGTGNTIYF
TGCGCCAGCAGCTTGCAGACTCCGGGACAGGGGACCGGAAACACCATATATTTT
>.|TRBV11-2|.|TRBJ1-5
CASSLTGGNQPQHF
TGTGCCAGCAGCTTGACGGGTGGTAATCAGCCCCAGCATTTT
>.|TRBV7-8|.|TRBJ2-7
CASSLRTGIYEQYF
TGTGCCAGCAGCTTACGTACAGGGATCTACGAGCAGTACTTC
>.|TRBV11-3|.|TRBJ2-3
CASRGAVGSTDTQYF
TGTGCCAGCAGGGGGGCGGTGGGCTCCACAGATACGCAGTATTTT
>.|TRBV6-5|.|TRBJ2-1
CASSYDPGSYNEQFF
TGTGCCAGCAGTTACGACCCAGGCTCCTACAATGAGCAGTTCTTC
>.|TRBV5-1|TRBD1|TRBJ2-5
CASSPDRGKTQYF
TGCGCCAGCAGCCCGGACAGGGGAAAGACCCAGTACTTC
>.|TRBV6-5|.|TRBJ1-6
CASSLGSSYNSPLHF
TGTGCCAGCAGCCTTGGGAGCTCCTATAATTCACCCCTCCACTTT
>.|TRBV7-9|.|TRBJ2-1
CASSYHPLSSYNEQFF
TGTGCCAGCAGCTACCACCCTCTGAGCTCCTACAATGAGCAGTTCTTC
>.|TRBV5-1|.|TRBJ1-2
CASSMGVRTAYGYTF
TGCGCCAGCAGCATGGGGGTAAGGACAGCTTATGGCTACACCTTC
>.|TRBV3-1/TRBV3-2|TRBD2|TRBJ2-5
CASKVSGGQETQYF
TGTGCCAGCAAAGTCAGCGGGGGCCAAGAGACCCAGTACTTC
>.|TRBV7-3|.|TRBJ2-7
CASSFRGNPSYEQYF
TGTGCCAGCAGCTTTCGAGGGAACCCCTCCTACGAGCAGTACTTC
>.|TRBV9|.|TRBJ1-1
CASSVTQRGTEAFF
TGTGCCAGCAGCGTAACTCAGAGGGGGACTGAAGCTTTCTTT
>.|TRBV6-2/TRBV6-3|TRBD1|TRBJ1-3
CASSPTGGHTGNTIYF
TGTGCCAGCAGTCCGACAGGGGGCCACACTGGAAACACCATATATTTT
>.|TRBV27|.|TRBJ1-5
CASSLGPGNQPQHF
TGTGCCAGCAGTTTGGGGCCAGGCAATCAGCCCCAGCATTTT
>once|TRBV10-3|TRBD1|TRBJ2-5
CAISRDREETQYF
TGTGCCATCAGCAGGGACAGGGAAGAGACCCAGTACTTC
>few|TRBV5-5|.|TRBJ1-5
CASSLAPADPQHF
TGTGCCAGCAGCTTGGCCCCGGCGGATCCCCAGCATTTT
>.|TRBV27|.|TRBJ1-5
CASSEDSDSNQPQHF
TGTGCCAGCAGTGAGGACAGCGATAGCAATCAGCCCCAGCATTTT
>.|TRBV19|.|TRBJ1-2
CASRMGREYGYTF
TGTGCCAGTAGGATGGGGCGCGAGTATGGCTACACCTTC
>.|TRBV18|.|TRBJ1-5
CASSPAMNQPQHF
TGTGCCAGCTCACCAGCGATGAATCAGCCCCAGCATTTT
>.|TRBV29-1|TRBD2|TRBJ2-2
CSTPSGEGDTGELFF
TGCAGCACCCCTAGCGGGGAAGGGGACACCGGGGAGCTGTTTTTT
>.|TRBV4-2|.|TRBJ1-3
CASSQDAGTLYGNTIYF
TGTGCCAGCAGCCAAGACGCAGGGACACTATATGGAAACACCATATATTTT
>.|TRBV3-1/TRBV3-2|.|TRBJ1-5
CASSPGQPDNQPQHF
TGTGCCAGCAGCCCCGGACAGCCGGATAATCAGCCCCAGCATTTT
>.|TRBV6-2/TRBV6-3|.|TRBJ1-2
CASSWRQSSYLYGYTF
TGTGCCAGCAGTTGGAGACAGAGCTCTTACCTCTATGGCTACACCTTC
>.|TRBV5-1|.|TRBJ2-2
CASSPVGGAGELFF
TGCGCCAGCAGCCCGGTGGGAGGCGCCGGGGAGCTGTTTTTT
>.|TRBV18|.|TRBJ2-5
CASSQGSQETQYF
TGTGCCAGCTCACAAGGGAGTCAAGAGACCCAGTACTTC
>.|TRBV19|.|TRBJ1-2
CASSLATGPNYGYTF
TGTGCCAGTAGCCTCGCGACAGGCCCCAACTATGGCTACACCTTC
>.|TRBV9|TRBD1|TRBJ1-4
CASSRAGTGNEKLFF
TGTGCCAGCAGTAGGGCCGGGACAGGGAATGAAAAACTGTTTTTT
>.|TRBV6-2/TRBV6-3|TRBD2|TRBJ2-2
CASSYGWLAGALNTGELFF
TGTGCCAGCAGTTACGGATGGTTAGCGGGGGCATTAAACACCGGGGAGCTGTTTTTT
>.|TRBV3-1/TRBV3-2|.|TRBJ1-3
CASSQDFVSSGNTIYF
TGTGCCAGCAGCCAAGATTTCGTGAGCTCTGGAAACACCATATATTTT
>.|TRBV5-6|.|TRBJ2-5
CASSSGQFQETQYF
TGTGCCAGCAGCTCAGGACAGTTTCAAGAGACCCAGTACTTC
>.|TRBV30|.|TRBJ1-6
CACAPGGGYSPLHF
TGTGCCTGCGCCCCTGGGGGGGGGTATTCACCCCTCCACTTT
>.|TRBV28|TRBD2|TRBJ2-5
CASSLQRGRETQYF
TGTGCCAGCAGTTTGCAGCGGGGACGAGAGACCCAGTACTTC
>.|TRBV9|TRBD1|TRBJ1-2
CASSVDWGTASYGYTF
TGTGCCAGCAGCGTAGACTGGGGGACAGCCTCCTATGGCTACACCTTC
>.|TRBV7-2|TRBD1|TRBJ1-2
CASSAVTGHGYTF
TGTGCCAGCAGCGCAGTGACAGGGCACGGCTACACCTTC
>.|TRBV19|TRBD1|TRBJ1-1
CASTKTGINMWTEAFF
TGTGCCAGTACCAAGACAGGGATTAATATGTGGACTGAAGCTTTCTTT
>.|TRBV6-6|.|TRBJ1-4
CASSYRGGNEKLFF
TGTGCCAGCAGTTACAGGGGTGGGAATGAAAAACTGTTTTTT
>once|TRBV6-6|TRBD2|TRBJ2-4
CASSRGTSGGLAKNIQYF
TGTGCCAGCAGCCGAGGGACTAGCGGAGGTTTAGCCAAAAACATTCAGTACTTC
>.|TRBV7-2|.|TRBJ2-6
CASSLVRTALFSGANVLTF
TGTGCCAGCAGCTTAGTTAGGACAGCCCTTTTCTCTGGGGCCAACGTCCTGACTTTC
>.|TRBV5-5|.|TRBJ1-5
CASSLGGDQPQHF
TGTGCCAGCAGCTTGGGCGGGGATCAGCCCCAGCATTTT
>.|TRBV4-2|.|TRBJ2-4
CASSQVGGSENIQYF
TGTGCCAGCAGCCAAGTTGGAGGGTCGGAAAACATTCAGTACTTC
>.|TRBV9|TRBD2|TRBJ2-2
CASSARLAGVNTGELFF
TGTGCCAGCAGCGCCAGACTAGCGGGGGTGAACACCGGGGAGCTGTTTTTT
>.|TRBV4-1|TRBD2|TRBJ2-5
CASSRLGTRDETQYF
TGCGCCAGCAGCCGATTGGGGACTAGGGACGAGACCCAGTACTTC
>once|TRBV19|TRBD1|TRBJ2-1
CASSIMGQAYNEQFF
TGTGCCAGTAGTATCATGGGACAGGCCTACAATGAGCAGTTCTTC
>.|TRBV28|.|TRBJ2-3
CASSFRGTDTQYF
TGTGCCAGCAGTTTCCGCGGCACAGATACGCAGTATTTT
>.|TRBV2|.|TRBJ2-1
CASSVYEQFF
TGTGCCAGCAGTGTCTATGAGCAGTTCTTC
>few|TRBV15|.|TRBJ1-5
CATSRVADNQPQHF
TGTGCCACCAGCAGAGTGGCAGACAATCAGCCCCAGCATTTT
>.|TRBV5-6|.|TRBJ1-2
CASSRTFYGYTF
TGTGCCAGCAGCCGGACATTCTATGGCTACACCTTC